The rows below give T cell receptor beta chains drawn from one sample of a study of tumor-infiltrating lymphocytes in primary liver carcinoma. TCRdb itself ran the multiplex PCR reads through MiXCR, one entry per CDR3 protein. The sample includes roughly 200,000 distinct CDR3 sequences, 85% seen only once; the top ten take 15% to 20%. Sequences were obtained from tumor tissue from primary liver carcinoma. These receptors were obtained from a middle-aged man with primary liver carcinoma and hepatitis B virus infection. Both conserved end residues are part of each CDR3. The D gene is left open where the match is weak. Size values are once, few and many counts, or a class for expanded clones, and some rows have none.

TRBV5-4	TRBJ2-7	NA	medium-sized	TGTGCCAGCAGCTCAAGGGACTTCCCCTACGAGCAGTACTTC	CASSSRDFPYEQYF
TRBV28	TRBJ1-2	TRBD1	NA	TGTGCCACCGGGTCAACTCTACAGGGGCGAGGGGGCAACACCTTC	CATGSTLQGRGGNTF
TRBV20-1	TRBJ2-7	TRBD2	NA	TGCAGTGCCCCCGCGGTCGGGAGGGGGAACGAGCAGTACTTC	CSAPAVGRGNEQYF
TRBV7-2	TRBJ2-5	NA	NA	TGTGCCAGCAGTTCGCAAGAGGGGAGGCAAGAAACCCAGTACTTC	CASSSQEGRQETQYF
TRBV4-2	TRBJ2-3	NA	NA	TGTGCCAGCAGCCAAGGTCAGCTAGACGTAGATGCGCAGTATTTT	CASSQGQLDVDAQYF
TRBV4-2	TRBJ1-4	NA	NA	TGTGCCGGCAGCCAAGAACGGATCCCTAATGAAAAACTGTTTTTT	CAGSQERIPNEKLFF
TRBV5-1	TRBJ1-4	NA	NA	TGCGCCAGCAGCTTCTCACCCGGGAGGGCTGAAAAACAGTTTTTT	CASSFSPGRAEKQFF
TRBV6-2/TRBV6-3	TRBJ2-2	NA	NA	TGTACCAGCAGTTACTGTAGGGACACCGGGGAGCTGTTTTTT	CTSSYCRDTGELFF
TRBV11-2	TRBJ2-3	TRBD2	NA	TGTGCTAGCAGCTCGGGACTAACGGGAGCGTTGGATACGCAGTATTTT	CASSSGLTGALDTQYF
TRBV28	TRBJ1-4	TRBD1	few	TGTGCCAGTGTTAGGACAGGGGGTGGAAAACTGTTTTTT	CASVRTGGGKLFF
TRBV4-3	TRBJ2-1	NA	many	TGCGCCAGCAGCCAAGATCGGACGGGCTTCTACAATGAGCAGTTCTTC	CASSQDRTGFYNEQFF
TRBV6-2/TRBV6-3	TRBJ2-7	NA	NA	TGTGCCAGCCGTTACTCGTTACAGTCAAACTCCTGCGAGCAGTACTTC	CASRYSLQSNSCEQYF
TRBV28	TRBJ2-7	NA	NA	TGTGCCAGCAGGTCGGGCCCAACCAGAGCGTACTTC	CASRSGPTRAYF
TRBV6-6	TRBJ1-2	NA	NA	TGTGACGGCAGTCGTGGAATGGGCACTCAGTATGACTACACCTTC	CDGSRGMGTQYDYTF
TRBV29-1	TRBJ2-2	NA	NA	TGCAACGTAGGGCAGGCGGTCACCGGGAAGCTGTTTTTT	CNVGQAVTGKLFF
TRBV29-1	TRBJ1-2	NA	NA	TGCAGCGTTGACGGTGATGGTTACAGCTTC	CSVDGDGYSF
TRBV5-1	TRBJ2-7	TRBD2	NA	TGCGCCAGCAGCCTGGACGGGACTAGTCACGACGAGCAGTACTTC	CASSLDGTSHDEQYF
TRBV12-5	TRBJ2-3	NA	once	NA	CASGLGMGDTLYF
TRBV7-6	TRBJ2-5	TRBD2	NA	TGTGCCAGCAGCTTAGCCGCCCCGGGAAGCGGGACTCAAGAGACCCAGTACTTC	CASSLAAPGSGTQETQYF
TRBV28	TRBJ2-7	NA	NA	TGTGCCAGCAGTTTGCCCCCCGACAATTACGAAGACGACGAGCAGTACTTC	CASSLPPDNYEDDEQYF
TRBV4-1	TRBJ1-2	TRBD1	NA	TGCGCCAGCTCGCAATCCGGGACAGGCGATTTCAATGCCTACACCTTC	CASSQSGTGDFNAYTF
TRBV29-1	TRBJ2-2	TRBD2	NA	TGCAGCGTTTGGACTAGCGCGGCAAAGACCGGGGAGCTGTTTTTT	CSVWTSAAKTGELFF
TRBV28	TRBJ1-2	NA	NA	TGTGCCAGCAGTTTATCAGCCTATGGATACGCCTTC	CASSLSAYGYAF
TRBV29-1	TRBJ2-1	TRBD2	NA	TGCAGTGTTCGGACTAGCGGGACTTGGGCAGAGACCCAGTTCTTC	CSVRTSGTWAETQFF
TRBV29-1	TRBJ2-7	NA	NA	TGCAGCGTTGATCAGGACAATTGCTACGAGCAGTACTTC	CSVDQDNCYEQYF